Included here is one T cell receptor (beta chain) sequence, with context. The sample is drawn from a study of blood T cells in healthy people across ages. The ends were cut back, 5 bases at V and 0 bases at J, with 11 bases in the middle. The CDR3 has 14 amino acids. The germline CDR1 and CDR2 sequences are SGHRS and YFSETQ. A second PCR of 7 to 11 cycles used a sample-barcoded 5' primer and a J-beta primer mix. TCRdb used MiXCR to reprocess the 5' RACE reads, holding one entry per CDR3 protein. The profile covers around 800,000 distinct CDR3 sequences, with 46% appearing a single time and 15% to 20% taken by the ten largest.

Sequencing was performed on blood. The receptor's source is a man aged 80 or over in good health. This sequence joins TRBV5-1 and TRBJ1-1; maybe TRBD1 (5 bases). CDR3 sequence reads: CASRAGTVNTEAFF. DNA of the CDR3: TGCGCCAGCAGGGCCGGGACGGTGAACACTGAAGCTTTCTTT.